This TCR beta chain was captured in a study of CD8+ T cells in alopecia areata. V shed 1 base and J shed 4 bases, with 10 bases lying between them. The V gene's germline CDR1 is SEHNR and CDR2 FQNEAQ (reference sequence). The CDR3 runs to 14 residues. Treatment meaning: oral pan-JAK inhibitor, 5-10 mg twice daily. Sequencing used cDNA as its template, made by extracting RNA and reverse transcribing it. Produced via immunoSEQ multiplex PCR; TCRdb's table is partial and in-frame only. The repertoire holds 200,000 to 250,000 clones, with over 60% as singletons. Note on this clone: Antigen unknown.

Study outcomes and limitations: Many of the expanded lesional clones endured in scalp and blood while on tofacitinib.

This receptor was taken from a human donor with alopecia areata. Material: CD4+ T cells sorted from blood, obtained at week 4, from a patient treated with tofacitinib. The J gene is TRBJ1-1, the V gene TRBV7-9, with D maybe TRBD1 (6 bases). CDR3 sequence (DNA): TGTGCCAGCAGCTTAGGACAGGAGAGCACTGAAGCTTTCTTT. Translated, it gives CASSLGQESTEAFF.